The entry below describes one T cell receptor (beta chain). The sample is drawn from a study of shared T cell receptors in the human thymus. TCRdb keeps only in-frame clones here, not all; method: immunoSEQ multiplex PCR. Of more than 550,000 clones in the sample, more than 75% are singletons; the top ten hold 0.0094%. V was pared by 4 bases and J by 2 bases, with 5 bases of the junction left unmatched. Looked up from germline, CDR1 is LGHNA and CDR2 is YNFKEQ. The CDR3 is 15 residues long. These data were also filed under a second study, of human thymus T cells. That paper adds: Each of the donors was a healthy Finnish infant who was undergoing open corrective cardiac surgery for congenital heart defects. The thymus tissue came from resections taken during corrective heart surgery. Apparent bias marked the V and J gene usage of thymic and blood repertoires. Thymic repertoires from unrelated individuals overlapped highly, related research reported.

The TCR sequence derives from a boy younger than two with a congenital heart defect. Sequenced: thymocytes. The chain joins TRBV4-2 to TRBJ2-3, with 8 bases identical to TRBD2. The CDR3 sequence is CASSPPGGPTDTQYF. The CDR3, as DNA: TGTGCCAGCAGCCCTCCGGGGGGGCCCACAGATACGCAGTATTTT.